This T cell receptor (beta chain) derives from a study of identical twins. Study observations and caveats: High-abundance cord blood beta clonotypes had fewer insertions; memory repertoires showed none.

Germline loops: CDR1 DFQATT, CDR2 SNEGSKA (reference sequence). The CDR3 extends over 14 amino acids. With 5 bases clipped from V and 2 bases from J, the junction kept 7 bases outside the gene matches. TCRdb re-called the 5' RACE reads through MiXCR, storing one row per CDR3 protein. Among about 100,000 distinct CDR3 sequences, 5.9% were seen once, and the ten largest hold over 9.5%. This clonotype showed up many times. Its target is not known. This chain joins TRBV20-1 and TRBJ2-5; 8 bases align to TRBD2. The source of this sequence is a woman in her forties or fifties in good health. The source material was memory T cells sorted from blood. Written as DNA, the CDR3 is TGCAGTGCTTCCCCTACTAGCGGACAAGAGACCCAGTACTTC. Translating gives CSASPTSGQETQYF.